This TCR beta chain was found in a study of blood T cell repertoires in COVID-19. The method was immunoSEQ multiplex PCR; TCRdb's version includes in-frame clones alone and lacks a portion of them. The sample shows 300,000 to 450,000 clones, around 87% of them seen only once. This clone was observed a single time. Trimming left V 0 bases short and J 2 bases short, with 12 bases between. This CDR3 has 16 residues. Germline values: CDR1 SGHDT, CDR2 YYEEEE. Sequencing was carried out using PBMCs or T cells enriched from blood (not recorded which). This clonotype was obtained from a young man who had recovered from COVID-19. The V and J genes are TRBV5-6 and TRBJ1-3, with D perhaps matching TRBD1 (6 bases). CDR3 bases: TGTGCCAGCAGCTTGGTGGATTACAGGGCTGGAAACACCATATATTTT. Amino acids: CASSLVDYRAGNTIYF.